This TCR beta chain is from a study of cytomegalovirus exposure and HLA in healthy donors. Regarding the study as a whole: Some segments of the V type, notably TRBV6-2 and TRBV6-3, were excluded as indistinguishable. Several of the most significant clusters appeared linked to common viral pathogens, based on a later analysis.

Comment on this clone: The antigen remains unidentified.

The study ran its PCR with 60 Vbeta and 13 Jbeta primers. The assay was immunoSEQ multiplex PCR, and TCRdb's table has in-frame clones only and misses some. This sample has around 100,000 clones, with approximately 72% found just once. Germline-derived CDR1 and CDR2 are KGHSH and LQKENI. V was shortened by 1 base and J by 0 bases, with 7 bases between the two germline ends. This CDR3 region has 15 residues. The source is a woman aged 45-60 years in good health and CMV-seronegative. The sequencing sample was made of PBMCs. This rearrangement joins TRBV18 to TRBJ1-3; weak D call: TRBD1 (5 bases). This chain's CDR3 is CASSPQGLSGNTIYF. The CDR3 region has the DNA TGTGCCAGCTCACCACAGGGACTCTCTGGAAACACCATATATTTT.